This T cell receptor (beta chain) was retrieved from a study of human T cells and chemical hapten exposure (dated by TCRdb to about 2021). Some background on the complete study: For sensitization, 2% DPC in acetone was applied to a roughly 2 cm by roughly 2 cm area of upper inner arm skin. The patient cohort, mostly female, included alopecia areata with under or over 50% scalp involvement, alopecia totalis and alopecia universalis. Peripheral blood TCR repertoire changes were tracked in vivo in alopecia patients during primary and secondary sensitization to the hapten diphenylcyclopropenone (DPC). Patch testing was done on the upper back using Finn chambers containing 0.01% DPC, and results were scored after 6 days according to International Contact Dermatitis Research Group standards. Libraries were pooled for sequencing, and variation in per-sample TCR yields was attributed mainly to small differences in library volumes within the pool. Blood samples were taken from patients before sensitization (week 0) and at 2, 6 and about 24 weeks after DPC sensitization. Throughout the study period of around 25 weeks, patients also received therapeutic DPC doses to the scalp every week. Twenty-nine alopecia patients gave blood for TCR sequencing at one to four time points (pre-sensitization, 2, 6 and 24 weeks). On the study overall, not on this receptor specifically: All patients had alopecia, a presumed autoimmune disease, so their immune response might differ from that of healthy individuals. A positive correlation was found between the number of PT1 expanded TCRs and patch test score, with significance reached at thresholds 8, 16 and 32 but not 4. Significantly more large CDR3 similarity clusters were formed by expanded TCRs than by pre-sensitization or healthy control sets, consistent with antigen-driven responses. Repeated subsampling changed both the strength of the expansion versus patch-test correlation and the threshold at which that correlation became significant. No change with DPC sensitization was found in the number of TCRs above 1 in 1000 frequency, and no evidence of global repertoire structure alterations was found.

Interpreted using the paper, the time point label stands for: pre-sensitization, week 0. Sample treatment or condition, as interpreted from the label and publication: therapeutic diphenylcyclopropenone sensitization with weekly scalp DPC. Blood at each patch-test visit was drawn before the patch test was applied. Patients were eligible if aged 18 to 70, diagnosed with alopecia and judged suitable for DPC therapy, and pregnant patients were excluded. Total RNA was isolated from unfractionated whole blood collected in Tempus Blood RNA tubes. The method behind the library was RACE. TCRdb names NextSeq 500 as the instrument used. During library preparation, unique molecular identifiers were attached to individual cDNA molecules so that TCRs could be counted in a quantitative, reproducible way. Each blood RNA sample was used to sequence both TCR alpha and TCR beta chains. The authors' pipeline ran thus. Samples had a median of about 96,000 TCRs, with a range from about 20,000 to 690,600. The Decombinator software suite was used to annotate the V, J and CDR3 of the TCR reads. Every sample was subsampled to the same number of TCRs (28,000) for the PS versus PT1 abundance plots. Expanded TCRs were defined as absent before sensitization and observed at least eight times at the 2-week time point. TCRdb cleaned the public reads at Q25 with fastp, built clones with MiXCR and kept in-frame beta chains. Rows with one shared CDR3 protein collapse into an entry with the most common genes and DNA. These V and J calls rely on TCRdb rather than the paper's analysis. The table for this sample lists approximately 260,000 distinct CDR3 sequences; approximately 8.6% of them were counted only once. Of the sample, 2% to 3% is held by the ten largest clones.

Points on this clonotype: The antigen it recognizes is unknown. No qualities accompany the bases; no much larger clone lies one base away.

The germline V gene supplies CDR1 MNHEY and CDR2 SVGAGI. V is cut back by 8 bases and J by 7 bases, with 13 bases in the junction unmatched. The CDR3 measures 16 amino acids from cysteine to phenylalanine. The read is trimmed to its CDR3 DNA, 48 bases read in frame from base 1. The clonotype comes from a woman aged 40 to 49 with alopecia areata. Some clones in this sample may be carry-over from other donors' samples. The chain links TRBV6-5 with TRBJ2-2; 10 nucleotides in the junction match TRBD2. Sequencing was performed on whole blood, taken in connection with sensitization to the hapten diphenylcyclopropenone (DPC). In nucleotides, the sequence is TGTGCCAGCCTGGGGCTTTCGAGCGGGAGGGACGGGGAGCTGTTTTTT. Its product reads: CASLGLSSGRDGELFF.